The 19 T cell receptor beta chains given below trace back to one sample, sequenced in a study of shared clonotypes between healthy human individuals. Method: immunoSEQ multiplex PCR; TCRdb's copy keeps in-frame clones and lacks some. The table includes 650,000 to 800,000 clones, approximately 77% detected once. Material: memory CD4+ T cells sorted from blood. Subset reported: CD45RA-negative fraction. The origin of the receptors is a woman aged 30 to 39 in good health.

Regarding this clone: Other DNA sequences in the sample encode the same CDR3. The chain has TRBV4-1 and TRBJ1-2, with no clear D. Trimming stripped 3 bases from V and 1 base from J, with 12 bases between. The CDR3 runs 15 residues. Germline V gene lookup returns CDR1 MGHRA and CDR2 YSYEKL. The CDR3 DNA sequence: TGCGCCAGCAGCCAGGGAGGGAATCTTAACTATGGCTACACCTTC. It codes for CASSQGGNLNYGYTF.

V gene TRBV18 combines with J gene TRBJ2-2; the D gene is possibly TRBD2 (6 bases). This CDR3 region has 14 residues. The V gene's germline CDR1 is KGHSH and CDR2 LQKENI. V was clipped by 8 bases and J by 0 bases, with 10 bases between them. The chain's CDR3 is CASGSGANTGELFF. The CDR3 nucleotides read TGTGCCAGCGGTTCGGGGGCGAACACCGGGGAGCTGTTTTTT.

The chain joins TRBV4-1 to TRBJ1-1, with D maybe TRBD1 (5 bases). In germline, CDR1 is MGHRA, CDR2 YSYEKL. The germline V and J ends were trimmed by 1 base and 3 bases, with 9 bases remaining between them. The CDR3 is 14 amino acids. The CDR3 DNA reads TGCGCCAGCAGCCAAGTCGGGGGGTACACTGAAGCTTTCTTT. Translation gives CASSQVGGYTEAFF.

The chain couples TRBV28 to TRBJ1-5, with D hard to call. Trimming cost V 1 base and J 3 bases, with 10 bases left between them. The germline CDR1 and CDR2 sequences are MDHEN and SYDVKM. This CDR3 region has 15 residues. The CDR3 spells CASSLLDRDNQPQHF. Written as DNA, the CDR3 is TGTGCCAGCAGTTTATTAGACCGAGACAATCAGCCCCAGCATTTT.

V is TRBV27 and J is TRBJ1-2; 9 nucleotides line up with TRBD1. Germline V gene sequence: CDR1 MNHEY, CDR2 SMNVEV (reference sequence). The CDR3 is 15 residues long. V trimming: 4 bases; J trimming: 4 bases; junction bases outside the gene matches: 7. CDR3 loop: CASSSQDRGSYGYTF. The CDR3, as DNA: TGTGCCAGCAGTTCCCAGGACAGGGGATCCTATGGCTACACCTTC.

This clone has only one observation. The V call is TRBV2, the J call TRBJ2-1; D may be TRBD2 (6 bases). The CDR3 consists of 12 residues. Germline V gives CDR1 SNHLY, CDR2 FYNNEI. The V and J ends lost 5 bases and 12 bases respectively, with 14 bases between them. The DNA of the CDR3 is TGTGCCAGCAGTAGGGACTCGCCGGGGCAGTTCTTC. Protein product: CASSRDSPGQFF.

The rearrangement links TRBV25-1 to TRBJ2-7; D call uncertain. V shed 6 bases and J shed 4 bases, with 7 bases lying between them. From germline, CDR1 is MGHDK and CDR2 SYGVNS. The CDR3 spans 11 residues. The CDR3 bases are TGTGCCAGCAGCCTAAATTACGAGCAGTACTTC. Protein: CASSLNYEQYF.

V gene TRBV10-3 combines with J gene TRBJ2-3; 10 nucleotides agree with TRBD2. The germline V gene encodes CDR1 ENHRY and CDR2 SYGVKD. This CDR3 region has 20 residues. V trimming: 4 bases; J trimming: 3 bases; junction bases outside the gene matches: 19. The CDR3 DNA sequence: TGTGCCATCAGTGCGGGTAGCCGGGGAGGCCGAGCGGGAGGGACAGATACGCAGTATTTT. Amino acids: CAISAGSRGGRAGGTDTQYF.

J is TRBJ2-5 and V is TRBV9; no clear D gene. Trimming removed 0 bases from V and 4 bases from J, with 10 bases in between. CDR3 length: 14 residues. Germline V lookup: CDR1 SGDLS, CDR2 YYNGEE. For the CDR3, the DNA is TGTGCCAGCAGCGTAGAGGTAGCAGGAGAGACCCAGTACTTC. Translated: CASSVEVAGETQYF.

A note on this clone: The same CDR3 can be traced to other DNA sequences in this sample. V is TRBV11-2 and J is TRBJ1-5; D is undetermined. The germline CDR1 and CDR2 sequences are SGHAT and FQNNGV. Trimming took 1 base from V and 6 from J, leaving 4 bases between them. The length of the CDR3 is 12 residues. CDR3 residues: CASSLVGQPQHF. DNA for the CDR3: TGTGCCAGCAGCTTAGTTGGTCAGCCCCAGCATTTT.

The rearrangement links TRBV5-4 to TRBJ2-7; 7 bases match TRBD2. There are 15 residues in the CDR3. In germline, CDR1 is SGHNT, CDR2 YYREEE (reference sequence). Trimming removed 4 bases from V and 6 bases from J; junction bases left unmatched: 13. The CDR3 sequence is CASSQEVGGPREQYF. The DNA for the CDR3 is TGTGCCAGCAGCCAAGAGGTGGGAGGGCCTCGCGAGCAGTACTTC.

V and J are TRBV21-1 and TRBJ2-7. TRBV21-1 has pseudogene status. The CDR3 consists of 12 residues. The CDR3 region is CAARRPSYEQYF. The CDR3 nucleotides read TGTGCCGCCCGTAGGCCTTCCTACGAGCAGTACTTC.

Concerning this clone itself: This CDR3 is also generated by other DNA sequences in the sample. V usage is TRBV4-2 and J usage is TRBJ2-5, with 11 bases fitting TRBD2. The V and J ends lost 0 bases and 5 bases, in that order; junction bases with no gene match: 8. CDR3 length: 17 amino acids. Per germline, CDR1 LGHNA and CDR2 YNFKEQ. The CDR3 loop reads CASSQDLLAGGQETQYF. DNA for the CDR3: TGTGCCAGCAGCCAAGATCTCCTAGCGGGAGGACAGGAGACCCAGTACTTC.

CDR3 residues: CSFSRGQPPRDTQYF. The CDR3 coding sequence is TGCAGCTTCTCGAGGGGACAGCCTCCCCGAGATACGCAGTATTTT. V and J are TRBV29-1 and TRBJ2-3, with TRBD1 identical over 7 bases. The CDR3 runs 15 residues. Looked up from germline, CDR1 is SQVTM and CDR2 is ANQGSEA. The ends lost 8 bases at V and 5 bases at J; junction bases unmatched: 16.

This clone has only one observation. The V call is TRBV30, the J call TRBJ2-7; 9 bases fit TRBD1. Germline V gene data show CDR1 as GTSNPN and CDR2 as SVGIG (reference sequence). Trimming took 5 bases from V and 3 from J; bases not matched to a gene: 2. CDR3 size: 12 residues. CDR3 in DNA: TGTGCCTGGGGACAGGGGTTCTACGAGCAGTACTTC. It yields the protein CAWGQGFYEQYF.

This clone was found a few times. This chain connects TRBV7-9 to TRBJ2-2; D call uncertain. With 1 base removed from V and 4 bases from J, the gap between germline ends came to 4 bases. Germline loops: CDR1 SEHNR, CDR2 FQNEAQ (reference sequence). CDR3 length: 13 amino acids. The CDR3, as DNA: TGTGCCAGCAGCTTAGATCCCACCGGGGAGCTGTTTTTT. Its translation is CASSLDPTGELFF.

In this sample, this clone turned up a few times. Within the sample, other DNA sequences also encode this same CDR3. The rearrangement uses TRBV29-1 and TRBJ2-2; TRBD2 aligns across 12 bases. V shed 6 bases, J shed 6 bases, and the junction held 5 bases outside the gene matches. CDR1 is SQVTM, CDR2 ANQGSEA, per germline. This CDR3 has 14 amino acids. The CDR3 is CSVQTSGSPGELFF. DNA of the CDR3: TGCAGCGTCCAGACTAGCGGGAGTCCCGGGGAGCTGTTTTTT.

The sample holds a few counts of this clone. The J gene is TRBJ2-1, the V gene TRBV5-1; possible D gene TRBD2, 5 bases. CDR3 length: 14 residues. The germline CDR1 and CDR2 sequences are SGHRS and YFSETQ. V dropped 4 bases and J dropped 3 bases, with 11 bases sitting between them. CDR3 protein: CASSISGNYNEQFF. The CDR3 DNA follows: TGCGCCAGCAGCATTTCCGGGAACTACAATGAGCAGTTCTTC.

This chain connects TRBV5-1 to TRBJ2-7; D uncertain. Per germline, CDR1 SGHRS and CDR2 YFSETQ. V gave up 4 bases and J gave up 3 bases, with 11 bases separating them. The CDR3 is made up of 13 amino acids. CDR3 DNA sequence: TGCGCCAGCAGCCCTCCTAACGGCTACGAGCAGTACTTC. It codes for CASSPPNGYEQYF. The full variable domain, its missing parts supplied by reference TRBV5-1 and TRBJ2-7, is KAGVTQTPRYLIKTRGQQVTLSCSPISGHRSVSWYQQTPGQGLQFLFEYFSETQRNKGNFPGRFSGRQFSNSRSEMNVSTLELGDSALYLCASSPPNGYEQYFGPGTRLTVT.